This T cell receptor (beta chain) comes out of a study of T cell responses to AZD1222 COVID-19 vaccine. Study findings and constraints: Increased Spike-specific TCR breadth and depth were observed after two AZD1222 doses. Unmutated variant regions are reportedly the target of nearly half of TCRs that are spike-specific.

This CDR3 is 16 amino acids long. Losses at the gene ends were 8 bases for V and 3 bases for J; bases not matched to a gene: 11. CDR1 is MDHEN and CDR2 is SYDVKM in the germline V gene. The repertoire was sequenced with immunoSEQ multiplex PCR; TCRdb's copy has only in-frame clones and lacks some. The data show tens of thousands of clones, roughly nine tenths seen once. As for this clone: The antigen is undetermined.

Material: peripheral blood, obtained 28 days after the second AZD1222 dose. V and J are TRBV28 and TRBJ2-1; the match to TRBD1 covers 9 bases. This receptor was identified in an adult who received the AZD1222 COVID-19 vaccine. The CDR3 region has the DNA TGTGCCAGCGCGGTCCGGGGACAGGGTAACTACAATGAGCAGTTCTTC. As protein: CASAVRGQGNYNEQFF. Complete variable domain (other parts from reference TRBV28 and TRBJ2-1): DVKVTQSSRYLVKRTGEKVFLECVQDMDHENMFWYRQDPGLGLRLIYFSYDVKMKEKGDIPEGYSVSREKKERFSLILESASTNQTSMYLCASAVRGQGNYNEQFFGPGTRLTVL.